The sequence of this TCR beta chain was determined in a study of cytomegalovirus exposure and HLA in healthy donors. A multiplex PCR was run with 60 Vbeta primers and 13 Jbeta primers. Clones were sequenced by immunoSEQ multiplex PCR, and TCRdb holds only the in-frame ones, with some missing. This sample yields some 150,000 clones, of which around 9.6% are seen a single time; approximately 2% belongs to the top ten. The CDR3 is made up of 15 amino acids. Per germline, CDR1 SGHAT and CDR2 FQNNGV. The V end lost 7 bases, the J end lost 5 bases, and 19 bases lay between the germline ends. This clone was counted only a few times.

This TCR came from a male donor in good health and CMV-seronegative. The sequenced material came from PBMCs. The chain is built from TRBV11-2 and TRBJ2-3; D is possibly TRBD2 (6 bases). CDR3 sequence (DNA): TGTGCCAGCACTCTCCCGGGACTTCCCGAAGATACGCAGTATTTT. Residues: CASTLPGLPEDTQYF.